This T cell receptor beta chain was found in a study of cytomegalovirus exposure and HLA in healthy donors. Study outcomes and limitations: The authors enumerated over 150 TCR beta chains as linked to cytomegalovirus. 87-base-pair reads could not separate some V segments, including TRBV6-2 and TRBV6-3.

Worth noting for this clone: What it binds is not known.

PCR involved 60 Vbeta and 13 Jbeta primers. Profiling relied on immunoSEQ multiplex PCR, and the TCRdb table lists in-frame clones only, not all of them. In the table there are 100,000 to 150,000 clones, just under 75% of which are singletons. This CDR3 spans 17 amino acids. Healthy people donating bone marrow made up the donors. The sequencing sample was made of PBMCs. This receptor was obtained from a middle-aged man in good health and CMV-seropositive. The genes are TRBV21-1 and TRBJ1-2; the table gives TRBD1 as D, unverified against the DNA. TRBV21-1 is reported as a pseudogene. CDR3: CASSKAGGQGSNYGYTF. In nucleotides, the CDR3 is TGTGCCAGCAGCAAAGCTGGGGGACAGGGTTCTAACTATGGCTACACCTTC.